These 20 T cell receptor beta chains came from one sample sequenced in a study of blood T cell repertoires in COVID-19. Measured with immunoSEQ multiplex PCR; TCRdb has only the in-frame clones, and not every one. The sample lists more than 200,000 clones, approximately 83% seen once, with about 2.5% in the top ten. Sample: peripheral blood. The source of these receptors is a woman in her forties with active or convalescent COVID-19.

This clone was detected only a few times. This sequence joins TRBV5-4 and TRBJ2-7; TRBD2 matches 7 bases. CDR1 SGHNT and CDR2 YYREEE come from the germline V gene (reference sequence). V gave up 0 bases and J gave up 0 bases; unmatched junction bases: 3. The CDR3 is 15 residues long. DNA for the CDR3: TGTGCCAGCAGCTTGGCCGGGGGGATCTCCTACGAGCAGTACTTC. Translated: CASSLAGGISYEQYF.

CDR3 nucleotide sequence: TGTGCCAGCAGCGGAAGGGAACAGGTCGGTGGTAACACTGAAGCTTTCTTT. Translation: CASSGREQVGGNTEAFF. V usage is TRBV9 and J usage is TRBJ1-1; TRBD1 might be the D (5 bases). Trimming pared 3 bases from V and 2 bases from J, leaving 20 bases between. CDR3 length: 17 residues. CDR1 and CDR2 (germline): SGDLS, YYNGEE.

This sequence joins TRBV5-1 and TRBJ1-6; D is unresolved. Germline CDR1 reads SGHRS; CDR2 reads YFSETQ. The CDR3 length is 16 residues. V lost 1 base, J lost 4 bases, and 12 bases lay in between. CDR3 region: CASSLTGPRYNSPLHF. Written as DNA, the CDR3 is TGCGCCAGCAGCTTGACCGGTCCGAGGTATAATTCACCCCTCCACTTT.

The chain has TRBV11-2 and TRBJ2-1, with 8 positions matching TRBD2. With 6 bases clipped from V and 4 bases from J, the junction kept 8 bases outside the gene matches. CDR1 is SGHAT, CDR2 FQNNGV, per germline. CDR3 length: 15 residues. CDR3 coding DNA: TGTGCCAGCAGGCCCACTAGCGGCTTATACAATGAGCAGTTCTTC. As protein: CASRPTSGLYNEQFF.

The V and J genes are TRBV2 and TRBJ2-5, with 9 bases that match TRBD2. This CDR3 contains 16 residues. The germline V gene encodes CDR1 SNHLY and CDR2 FYNNEI. With 7 bases clipped from V and 1 base from J, the junction kept 10 bases outside the gene matches. CDR3 sequence reads: CASIYGGGGAQETQYF. In DNA form, the CDR3 reads TGTGCCAGCATTTACGGGGGCGGGGGGGCCCAAGAGACCCAGTACTTC.

The CDR3 DNA reads TGTGCCATTAGGCAGGGGGCAACAAAGACCCAGTACTTC. This codes for CAIRQGATKTQYF. V usage is TRBV2 and J usage is TRBJ2-5, with 8 bases fitting TRBD1. After removal of 10 bases from V and 6 bases from J, the junction contained 10 bases not matched to a gene. Germline CDR1 and CDR2: SNHLY and FYNNEI. There are 13 residues in the CDR3.

The chain is built from TRBV15 and TRBJ1-4; tentatively, D is TRBD1 (5 bases). Germline V gene lookup returns CDR1 LNHNV and CDR2 YYDKDF (reference sequence). The CDR3 has 15 residues. The V gene lost 4 bases and the J gene lost 1 base, with 10 bases spanning the gap. In nucleotides, the CDR3 is TGTGCCACCAGCAAAACGCAGGGAACTAATGAAAAACTGTTTTTT. Translating gives CATSKTQGTNEKLFF.

The chain has TRBV27 and TRBJ2-7, with TRBD1 matching 12 bases. This CDR3 spans 16 amino acids. V lost 2 bases to trimming and J lost 4 bases; unmatched junction nucleotides: 6. Germline V gene data show CDR1 as MNHEY and CDR2 as SMNVEV (reference sequence). The CDR3, as DNA: TGTGCCAGCAGTTTAGTTGCGGGACAGGGGGCTTACGAGCAGTACTTC. Protein product: CASSLVAGQGAYEQYF.

V is TRBV7-6 and J is TRBJ2-7; 7 nucleotides match TRBD1. This CDR3 comprises 15 residues. Germline CDR1 reads SGHVS; CDR2 reads FNYEAQ. V trimming: 5 bases; J trimming: 4 bases; junction bases outside the gene matches: 11. In DNA form, the CDR3 reads TGTGCCAGCAGCCCTCGACAGGGAGATTCATACGAGCAGTACTTC. This encodes CASSPRQGDSYEQYF.

The chain couples TRBV13 to TRBJ2-7; 9 bases align to TRBD2. The germline V gene encodes CDR1 PRHDT and CDR2 FYEKMQ (reference sequence). The CDR3 spans 17 residues. Unmatched junction bases numbered 15, after V lost 5 bases and J lost 4 bases. The CDR3 nucleotides are TGTGCCAGCAGCCCGCGACTACCTAGCGGGATCCTTTACGAGCAGTACTTC. Its translation is CASSPRLPSGILYEQYF.

The J gene is TRBJ2-3, the V gene TRBV25-1; 8 nucleotides match TRBD1. Germline CDR1 and CDR2: MGHDK and SYGVNS. The junction had 16 bases not matched to a gene; V was cut back by 4 bases and J by 4 bases. This CDR3 comprises 18 residues. CDR3 in amino acids: CASSGPGQGAPRADTQYF. Written as DNA, the CDR3 is TGTGCCAGCAGTGGCCCAGGGCAGGGGGCCCCTCGGGCAGATACGCAGTATTTT.

The CDR3 region has the DNA TGTGCCACCAGTGACCTTGATACTTTCTCTGGGGCCAACGTCCTGACTTTC. This sequence encodes CATSDLDTFSGANVLTF. The chain links TRBV24-1 to TRBJ2-6; the D is unclear. Looked up from germline, CDR1 is KGHDR and CDR2 is SFDVKD. With 4 bases removed from V and 0 bases from J, the gap between germline ends came to 12 bases. CDR3 length: 17 amino acids.

V and J are TRBV10-1 and TRBJ2-2; possible D gene TRBD1, 7 bases. The CDR3 contains 16 residues. V lost 7 bases, J lost 0 bases, and 15 bases lay in between. Germline V gene sequence: CDR1 WNHNN, CDR2 SYGVQD (reference sequence). CDR3: CASTGGQTANTGELFF. The CDR3 DNA sequence: TGCGCCAGCACCGGGGGACAGACCGCGAACACCGGGGAGCTGTTTTTT.

CDR3 loop: CASSGAGKGAGANVLTF. The CDR3, as DNA: TGTGCCAGCTCAGGAGCGGGGAAAGGGGCTGGGGCCAACGTCCTGACTTTC. The chain carries TRBV28 and TRBJ2-6, with 7 bases that match TRBD2. The trim removed 8 bases at V and 2 bases at J, leaving 12 bases unmatched. The CDR3 sequence is 17 residues long. CDR1 is MDHEN, CDR2 SYDVKM, per germline.

In this sample, this clone turned up a few times. The chain uses TRBV28 and TRBJ1-1; 9 bases match TRBD1. The germline V gene has CDR1 MDHEN and CDR2 SYDVKM. This CDR3 comprises 15 residues. The V and J ends lost 1 base and 4 bases, in that order; junction bases with no gene match: 4. The chain's CDR3 is CASSLYTGGFTEAFF. CDR3 sequence (DNA): TGTGCCAGCAGTTTATACACAGGGGGCTTCACTGAAGCTTTCTTT.

This chain links TRBV7-8 with TRBJ2-7; TRBD1 agrees at 8 bases. From germline, CDR1 is SGHVS and CDR2 FQNEAQ. V shed 5 bases and J 2 bases; nucleotides not matched to a gene: 17. CDR3 length: 18 residues. The CDR3 nucleotides read TGTGCCAGCAGCAGAGGGACAGGCGCTATAGTCTTTACCTACGAGCAGTACTTC. Translating gives CASSRGTGAIVFTYEQYF. The whole variable domain, filled in from reference TRBV7-8 and TRBJ2-7, reads GAGVSQSPRYKVAKRGQDVALRCDPISGHVSLFWYQQALGQGPEFLTYFQNEAQLDKSGLPSDRFFAERPEGSVSTLKIQRTQQEDSAVYLCASSRGTGAIVFTYEQYFGPGTRLTVT.

The CDR3 bases are TGTGCCAGCGGGAGGGACGGGGTCGGGGAGCTGTTTTTT. It encodes CASGRDGVGELFF. The rearrangement uses TRBV6-5 and TRBJ2-2; TRBD2 agrees at 7 bases. V shed 8 bases and J 7 bases; nucleotides not matched to a gene: 7. Germline values: CDR1 MNHEY, CDR2 SVGAGI. This CDR3 contains 13 residues.

This clone has a handful of counts. The V gene is TRBV18, the J gene TRBJ1-6; D possibly corresponds to TRBD1 (6 bases). V dropped 2 bases and J dropped 10 bases, with 12 bases sitting between them. This CDR3 spans 14 amino acids. Germline V gene lookup returns CDR1 KGHSH and CDR2 LQKENI. The CDR3 region has the DNA TGTGCCAGCTCACCAGGCAGGGGTGAATCACCCCTCCACTTT. This translates into CASSPGRGESPLHF.

The chain combines TRBV30 with TRBJ2-7, with 8 bases that match TRBD2. The germline V gene encodes CDR1 GTSNPN and CDR2 SVGIG (reference sequence). The CDR3 spans 15 residues. Losses at the gene ends were 3 bases for V and 2 bases for J; bases not matched to a gene: 9. This CDR3 is CAWRGRLAPTYEQYF. CDR3 DNA: TGTGCCTGGAGGGGCCGACTAGCGCCGACCTACGAGCAGTACTTC.

J is TRBJ2-2 and V is TRBV14, with no clear D. The CDR3 consists of 11 residues. Germline V gene sequence: CDR1 SGHDN, CDR2 FVKESK. With 5 bases removed from V and 6 bases from J, the gap between germline ends came to 4 bases. The DNA for the CDR3 is TGTGCCAGCAGCTCGTCCGGGGAGCTGTTTTTT. Protein product: CASSSSGELFF.